A selection of T cell receptor beta chains follows, all from one sample in a study of radiotherapy plus CTLA-4 blockade in lung cancer. Here immunoSEQ multiplex PCR was the method, and the copy in TCRdb shows in-frame clones only, minus some. The table lists more than 25,000 clones, around 85% of them singletons, with 7.7% in the top ten. Material: peripheral blood, obtained from a patient treated with radiotherapy plus ipilimumab. The receptors derive from a human donor with non-small cell lung cancer who had stable disease on radiotherapy plus ipilimumab. The CDR3 runs from the conserved cysteine through the conserved F or W. Fields, in order: clone size, J gene, V gene, D gene, CDR3 DNA, CDR3 protein. D genes are given only for firm matches. Clone size is shown for a subset of rows, as once, few, many or a class of expanded clone.

few,TRBJ2-7,TRBV25-1,TRBD1,TGTGCCAGCAGTGCGACGGCACTGGACAGGGTCCCCTACGAGCAGTACTTC,CASSATALDRVPYEQYF
.,TRBJ2-5,TRBV18,.,TGTGCCAGCTCACCTGGACTAACCCAAGAGACCCAGTACTTC,CASSPGLTQETQYF
.,TRBJ1-5,TRBV6-5,TRBD1,TGTGCCAGCAGACAGGGGGATCAGCCCCAGCATTTT,CASRQGDQPQHF
.,TRBJ2-3,TRBV18,.,TGTGCCAGCTCACCACGGGCAGGGGATCACCGGGATACGCAGTATTTT,CASSPRAGDHRDTQYF
.,TRBJ1-1,TRBV19,.,TGTGCCAGTATCAACCTAAACACTGAAGCTTTCTTT,CASINLNTEAFF
.,TRBJ1-6,TRBV27,TRBD1,TGTGCCAGCAGCCGGGACAGGGGGCGAGATTTTGGGTCACCCCTCCACTTT,CASSRDRGRDFGSPLHF
.,TRBJ1-2,TRBV18,.,TGTGCCAGCTCACCGACAGAGCTTTATGGCTACACCTTC,CASSPTELYGYTF
.,TRBJ1-5,TRBV7-2,.,TGTGCCAGCAGCCTACAGAGCAATCAGCCCCAGCATTTT,CASSLQSNQPQHF
.,TRBJ1-3,TRBV29-1,.,TGCAGCGTTGAAGATCCACTGGGGCCTGGAAACACCATATATTTT,CSVEDPLGPGNTIYF
.,TRBJ1-1,TRBV29-1,.,TGCAGCGTTGACCGGGGGTACACTGAAGCTTTCTTT,CSVDRGYTEAFF
.,TRBJ2-3,TRBV27,.,TGTGCCAGCAGTTTATCCCCTGGGGGTGATACGCAGTATTTT,CASSLSPGGDTQYF
.,TRBJ1-4,TRBV15,.,TGTGCCACCAGCAGGCAGACAGTTAATGAAAAACTGTTTTTT,CATSRQTVNEKLFF
once,TRBJ1-2,TRBV7-9,.,TGTGCCAGCAGCGCCTTAAACTATGGCTACACCTTC,CASSALNYGYTF
once,TRBJ1-4,TRBV10-1,TRBD1,TGCGCCAGCAGTGAGTCGGGACAGGGTGAAAAACTGTTTTTT,CASSESGQGEKLFF
.,TRBJ1-4,TRBV5-5,.,TGTGCCAGCAGCTGGAAAGGGGGAAGTGAAAAACTGTTTTTT,CASSWKGGSEKLFF
.,TRBJ1-1,TRBV5-1,.,TGCGCCAGCAGCCAGGGTAGAGGTACTGAAGCTTTCTTT,CASSQGRGTEAFF
.,TRBJ1-1,TRBV5-4,.,TGTGCCAGCAGCTCAGCGGTGACAGGGAACACTGAAGCTTTCTTT,CASSSAVTGNTEAFF
.,TRBJ2-3,TRBV5-6,TRBD1,TGTGCCAGCAGCTTGGCCTCGGACAGGGTCACAGATACGCAGTATTTT,CASSLASDRVTDTQYF
.,TRBJ2-4,TRBV5-6,.,TGTGCCAGCAGCTTCCTCAATTTAGGCAAAAACATTCAGTACTTC,CASSFLNLGKNIQYF
.,TRBJ1-4,TRBV18,.,TGTGCCAGCTCACCATGGGTAGGGGCAACTAATGAAAAACTGTTTTTT,CASSPWVGATNEKLFF
.,TRBJ1-4,TRBV9,.,TGTGCCAGCAGCGCGGGTTCTACGGGAGGACGAGGTGAAAAACTGTTTTTT,CASSAGSTGGRGEKLFF
.,TRBJ1-1,TRBV1,.,TGCACCATCGTACGCCGGGGGCAATCCGACACTGAAGCTTTCTTT,CTIVRRGQSDTEAFF
.,TRBJ2-1,TRBV6-1,.,TGTGCCAGCAGTGAAGGGACATATTCCTACAATGAGCAGTTCTTC,CASSEGTYSYNEQFF
.,TRBJ1-2,TRBV5-1,.,TGCGCCAGCAGCTTGGGGCGGGTTGACTATGGCTACACCTTC,CASSLGRVDYGYTF
.,TRBJ1-2,TRBV9,TRBD1,TGTGCCAGCAGCGTATCATCTTTGGGACAGATCTTTAACTATGGCTACACCTTC,CASSVSSLGQIFNYGYTF
.,TRBJ1-1,TRBV9,TRBD1,TGTGCCAGCAGCGTAGCTGACAGGGAGGCTGAAGCTTTCTTT,CASSVADREAEAFF
.,TRBJ2-1,TRBV6-4,TRBD2,TGTGCCAGCTCAAAGTCTAGCGGGGGGCTCAGTAGTTTTTCCAATGAGCAGTTCTTC,CASSKSSGGLSSFSNEQFF
.,TRBJ1-1,TRBV7-9,.,TGTGCCAGCAGCCCAGGGGTCGCTGAAGCTTTCTTT,CASSPGVAEAFF
.,TRBJ1-2,TRBV6-5,TRBD1,TGTGCCAGCAGTTACCAGGGTGGGGGACAGGGGGGGGGCTACACCTTC,CASSYQGGGQGGGYTF
.,TRBJ1-4,TRBV29-1,.,TGCAGCGTTGTCCTGCCTCTCTCTGGAGAAAAACTGTTTTTT,CSVVLPLSGEKLFF
.,TRBJ1-1,TRBV5-1,.,TGCGCCAGCAGCTTGGGAGAGGGTAGGAACACTGAAGCTTTCTTT,CASSLGEGRNTEAFF
.,TRBJ1-2,TRBV27,.,TGTGCCAGCAGTTTGACGAGGCCGGCTAACTATGGCTACACCTTC,CASSLTRPANYGYTF
.,TRBJ1-3,TRBV30,.,TGTGCCTGGAGTTTCGGGGGAAGGAACACCATATATTTT,CAWSFGGRNTIYF
.,TRBJ1-4,TRBV2,.,TGTGCCAGCAGTAATCATAGGGGGAGACTGTTTTTT,CASSNHRGRLFF
.,TRBJ1-1,TRBV11-2,.,TGTGCCAGCAGCTTAGAATGGGGCACTGAAGCTTTCTTT,CASSLEWGTEAFF
.,TRBJ1-5,TRBV5-6,.,TGTGCCAGCAGCTTGGGGGCGGGAGGGAACAATCAGCCCCAGCATTTT,CASSLGAGGNNQPQHF
.,TRBJ1-1,TRBV18,TRBD1,TGTGCCAGCTCACCTGTCTCTATGGGGGGCGCAGGGGGCACTGAAGCTTTCTTT,CASSPVSMGGAGGTEAFF
.,TRBJ2-5,TRBV13,.,TGTGCCAGCAGCTTAGAAGTGAGAAGGCCTAAGTACCAAGAGACCCAGTACTTC,CASSLEVRRPKYQETQYF
.,TRBJ1-4,TRBV5-4,.,TGTGCCAGCAGCTTCGATGCAACTAATGAAAAACTGTTTTTT,CASSFDATNEKLFF
once,TRBJ2-7,TRBV11-3,TRBD1,TGTGCCAGCAGCTCGACAGGGCAGAGTTACGAGCAGTACTTC,CASSSTGQSYEQYF
once,TRBJ1-2,TRBV7-8,.,TGTGCCAGCAGCTTATCAACCGGGGTATCGGGTGGCTACACCTTC,CASSLSTGVSGGYTF
few,TRBJ1-4,TRBV7-9,TRBD1,TGTGCCAGCAGCTTAGTTGGGACAGGGAATGAAAAACTGTTTTTT,CASSLVGTGNEKLFF
.,TRBJ2-3,TRBV7-6,.,TGTGCCAGCAGCTCGTTGGACGGTAGCACAGATACGCAGTATTTT,CASSSLDGSTDTQYF
few,TRBJ1-1,TRBV2,.,TGTGCCAGCAGGGGAGACCGGGGGGGGAACACTGAAGCTTTCTTT,CASRGDRGGNTEAFF
.,TRBJ2-7,TRBV29-1,TRBD1,TGCAGCGTTGTGTTGTGGACAGGGGACAGGCAGTACTTC,CSVVLWTGDRQYF
.,TRBJ1-2,TRBV11-2,.,TGTGCCAGCAGCGTAGCGCGGGGCTACACCTTC,CASSVARGYTF
.,TRBJ2-4,TRBV6-5,.,TGTGCCAGCAGTTCAAAGACAGGTCTAGCCAAAAACATTCAGTACTTC,CASSSKTGLAKNIQYF
once,TRBJ1-5,TRBV5-6,.,TGTGCCAGCAGCTTGGGTGCCGCGAGCAATCAGCCCCAGCATTTT,CASSLGAASNQPQHF
few,TRBJ2-1,TRBV28,TRBD2,TGTGCCAGCAGTTTTGGCGGGAGACTCAATGAGCAGTTCTTC,CASSFGGRLNEQFF
.,TRBJ2-4,TRBV18,.,TGTGCCAGCTCACCGAGTGTACCCCCGGGAGACATTCAGTACTTC,CASSPSVPPGDIQYF
.,TRBJ1-1,TRBV7-2,.,TGTGCCAGCAGCTTAGGTGGACAGAGCACTGAAGCTTTCTTT,CASSLGGQSTEAFF
.,TRBJ2-2,TRBV5-5,.,TGTGCCAGCAGCCCCGGGGGGCCCGGGGAGCTGTTTTTT,CASSPGGPGELFF